Each of the 11 T cell receptor beta chains below was sequenced from the same sample in a study of cytomegalovirus exposure and HLA in healthy donors. The table came from immunoSEQ multiplex PCR; TCRdb's copy has only in-frame clones and leaves some out. The sample carries around 170,000 clones, 85% recorded once. Input material: PBMCs. The receptors were sampled from a man between 18 and 29 years old in good health and CMV-seropositive.

The rearrangement links TRBV28 to TRBJ2-1; 9 nucleotides align to TRBD2. The CDR3 covers 16 residues. V was pared by 2 bases and J by 3 bases, with 5 bases of the junction left unmatched. Germline lookup yields CDR1 MDHEN and CDR2 SYDVKM. This CDR3 reads CASSLPLAGNYNEQFF. DNA of the CDR3: TGTGCCAGCAGTTTACCCCTAGCGGGGAACTACAATGAGCAGTTCTTC.

In its sample, this clone was seen many times. The genes are TRBV29-1 and TRBJ1-2; D call uncertain. Germline CDR1 and CDR2: SQVTM and ANQGSEA. This CDR3 is built from 13 residues. The V end lost 6 bases, the J end lost 2 bases, and 13 bases lay between the germline ends. CDR3 in DNA: TGCAGCGTCGCCGAACTCCTAAACTATGGCTACACCTTC. Amino acids: CSVAELLNYGYTF.

The chain uses TRBV5-8 and TRBJ2-7, with TRBD2 matching over 8 bases. The CDR3 has 12 residues. Per germline, CDR1 SGHTS and CDR2 YDEGEE. Trimming at V came to 5 bases and at J to 12 bases, leaving 10 bases not matched to a gene. The DNA of the CDR3 is TGTGCCAGCAGATCATTAGCGGGGATTAGGTACTTC. The encoded protein is CASRSLAGIRYF.

This chain joins TRBV7-8 and TRBJ2-6; D ambiguous. The CDR3 spans 16 residues. V gave up 0 bases and J gave up 1 base, with 7 bases separating them. Looked up from germline, CDR1 is SGHVS and CDR2 is FQNEAQ. CDR3 sequence (DNA): TGTGCCAGCAGCTTAGCGTCCCGGTCTGGGGCCAACGTCCTGACTTTC. This gives the protein CASSLASRSGANVLTF.

This sequence joins TRBV28 and TRBJ2-7; TRBD2 might be the D (5 bases). The CDR3 is 14 residues long. Germline CDR1 and CDR2: MDHEN and SYDVKM. With 7 bases removed from V and 4 bases from J, the gap between germline ends came to 17 bases. The CDR3 nucleotides are TGTGCCAGCAATGGGGATATCGGCGGGTACGAGCAGTACTTC. It specifies CASNGDIGGYEQYF.

V is TRBV7-3 and J is TRBJ2-1; 11 bases map to TRBD2. Germline CDR1 SGHTA, CDR2 FQGTGA. V was pared by 5 bases and J by 4 bases, with 4 bases of the junction left unmatched. The CDR3 extends over 15 amino acids. The CDR3 region has the DNA TGTGCCAGCAGCGCCGGGACTAGCGGATACAATGAGCAGTTCTTC. Protein sequence: CASSAGTSGYNEQFF.

This chain links TRBV6-5 with TRBJ1-6; the D gene is possibly TRBD1 (5 bases). Trimming stripped 9 bases from V and 7 bases from J, with 19 bases between. The CDR3 is 15 amino acids. Germline CDR1 MNHEY, CDR2 SVGAGI. CDR3 residues: CASKTRGSGNSPLHF. The CDR3 coding sequence is TGTGCCAGTAAAACCCGGGGCAGCGGGAATTCACCCCTCCACTTT.

The V gene is TRBV5-5, the J gene TRBJ2-1; D remains unclear. V lost 1 base and J 6 bases, leaving 11 bases between the germline ends. This CDR3 has 14 amino acids. CDR1 and CDR2 from the germline V gene are SGHKS and YYEKEE (reference sequence). CDR3 region: CASSLSTPGNEQFF. The DNA for the CDR3 is TGTGCCAGCAGCTTGTCCACTCCAGGCAATGAGCAGTTCTTC.

V usage is TRBV9 and J usage is TRBJ2-5; 10 bases match TRBD2. V trimming: 4 bases; J trimming: 4 bases; junction bases outside the gene matches: 7. This CDR3 region has 15 residues. The germline CDR1 and CDR2 sequences are SGDLS and YYNGEE. The CDR3 coding sequence is TGTGCCAGCAGCCCGGGGGGACTAGCGTCAGAGACCCAGTACTTC. Translating gives CASSPGGLASETQYF. The full variable domain, in which reference TRBV9 and TRBJ2-5 provide the parts outside the CDR3, is DSGVTQTPKHLITATGQRVTLRCSPRSGDLSVYWYQQSLDQGLQFLIQYYNGEERAKGNILERFSAQQFPDLHSELNLSSLELGDSALYFCASSPGGLASETQYFGPGTRLLVL.

This rearrangement joins TRBV5-4 to TRBJ1-2, with 7 bases fitting TRBD1. Germline CDR1 is SGHNT and CDR2 is YYREEE (reference sequence). Trimming removed 4 bases from V and 4 bases from J; junction bases left unmatched: 4. The CDR3 is 13 residues long. Here the CDR3 DNA reads TGTGCCAGCAGCCCAGGGGGAGCCTATGGCTACACCTTC. It yields the protein CASSPGGAYGYTF. Looking up the rest from reference TRBV5-4 and TRBJ1-2 gives the full variable domain: ETGVTQSPTHLIKTRGQQVTLRCSSQSGHNTVSWYQQALGQGPQFIFQYYREEENGRGNFPPRFSGLQFPNYSSELNVNALELDDSALYLCASSPGGAYGYTFGSGTRLTVV.

Only a few counts were recorded for this clone. The same CDR3 can be traced to other DNA sequences in this sample. The rearrangement links TRBV6-1 to TRBJ2-5; D uncertain. Germline V gives CDR1 MNHNS, CDR2 SASEGT. The CDR3 spans 13 residues. The germline V and J ends were trimmed by 3 bases and 2 bases, with 7 bases remaining between them. The chain's CDR3 is CASSDWQQETQYF. In DNA, the CDR3 is TGTGCCAGCAGTGATTGGCAGCAAGAGACCCAGTACTTC.